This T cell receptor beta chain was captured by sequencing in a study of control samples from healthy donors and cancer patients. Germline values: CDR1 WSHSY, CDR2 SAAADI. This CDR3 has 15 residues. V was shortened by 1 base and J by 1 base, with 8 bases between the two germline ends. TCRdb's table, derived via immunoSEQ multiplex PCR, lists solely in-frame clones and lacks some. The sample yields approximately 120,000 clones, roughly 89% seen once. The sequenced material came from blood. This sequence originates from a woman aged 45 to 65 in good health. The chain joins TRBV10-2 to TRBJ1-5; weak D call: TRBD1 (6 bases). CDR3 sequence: CASSEYGQSNQPQHF. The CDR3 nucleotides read TGCGCCAGCAGTGAGTACGGACAGAGCAATCAGCCCCAGCATTTT.